Presented here are 32 T cell receptor beta chains from one specimen sequenced in a study of blood T cell repertoires in COVID-19. The protocol was immunoSEQ multiplex PCR, while the TCRdb copy is restricted to in-frame clones and leaves out a portion. The sample records hundreds of thousands of clones, 88% being singletons. Material for sequencing was peripheral blood. The receptors come from a woman in her seventies with COVID-19, enrolled during active disease.

The CDR3 nucleotides are TGTGCCAGCAGCCCGACAGTCCCCACTGAAGCTTTCTTT. Its translation: CASSPTVPTEAFF. V usage is TRBV6-6 and J usage is TRBJ1-1; weak D call: TRBD1 (5 bases). With 6 bases removed from V and 4 bases from J, the gap between germline ends came to 12 bases. This CDR3 contains 13 residues. Germline V lookup: CDR1 MNHNY, CDR2 SVGAGI (reference sequence).

The chain carries TRBV10-3 and TRBJ2-7, with 10 bases identical to TRBD1. Germline-derived CDR1 and CDR2 are ENHRY and SYGVKD. The CDR3 length is 14 residues. V was clipped by 7 bases and J by 2 bases; unmatched bases: 5. CDR3 in DNA: TGTGCCATCAATGACAGGGGGCCCACCTACGAGCAGTACTTC. It codes for CAINDRGPTYEQYF.

The chain uses TRBV5-1 and TRBJ2-2, with 10 bases lining up with TRBD1. The CDR3 extends over 16 amino acids. In germline, CDR1 is SGHRS, CDR2 YFSETQ. V lost 3 bases to trimming and J lost 4 bases; unmatched junction nucleotides: 6. The CDR3, as DNA: TGCGCCAGCAGCTCCCGGACAGGGGGGCGCACCGGGGAGCTGTTTTTT. It codes for CASSSRTGGRTGELFF.

The chain joins TRBV27 to TRBJ2-7, with unresolved D. The germline V gene has CDR1 MNHEY and CDR2 SMNVEV (reference sequence). Trimming removed 2 bases from V and 6 bases from J, with 11 bases in between. This CDR3 contains 13 residues. The CDR3 region has the DNA TGTGCCAGCAGTTTAAGGTATACTACCGAGCAGTACTTC. Its protein product is CASSLRYTTEQYF.

The J gene is TRBJ1-2, the V gene TRBV5-4, with a possible D match to TRBD1 (6 bases). With 4 bases removed from V and 2 bases from J, the gap between germline ends came to 12 bases. This CDR3 comprises 14 residues. CDR1 and CDR2 (germline): SGHNT, YYREEE (reference sequence). The CDR3: CASSPDSWNYGYTF. The CDR3 DNA reads TGTGCCAGCAGCCCGGACAGTTGGAACTATGGCTACACCTTC.

The chain carries TRBV7-9 and TRBJ2-3; D gene ambiguous. The length of the CDR3 is 12 residues. The V and J ends lost 4 bases and 6 bases respectively, with 8 bases between them. Germline loops: CDR1 SEHNR, CDR2 FQNEAQ (reference sequence). The CDR3 DNA reads TGTGCCAGCAGCTCTTCGTTTGATACGCAGTATTTT. This translates into CASSSSFDTQYF.

The chain combines TRBV9 with TRBJ1-2; 7 nucleotides line up with TRBD1. The CDR3 covers 15 residues. V trimming: 4 bases; J trimming: 5 bases; junction bases outside the gene matches: 11. Germline V CDR1 and CDR2: SGDLS, YYNGEE. CDR3 residues: CASSSSGRGAYGYTF. CDR3 DNA: TGTGCCAGCAGCTCCTCCGGCAGGGGGGCTTATGGCTACACCTTC.

J is TRBJ2-7 and V is TRBV5-1, with D possibly being TRBD1 (6 bases). Trimming stripped 0 bases from V and 3 bases from J, with 10 bases between. Germline CDR1 SGHRS, CDR2 YFSETQ. CDR3 length: 14 residues. Here the CDR3 reads CASSLGGLGYEQYF. The CDR3, as DNA: TGCGCCAGCAGCTTGGGGGGGCTCGGCTACGAGCAGTACTTC. The entire variable domain, with the rest obtained from reference TRBV5-1 and TRBJ2-7, is as follows: KAGVTQTPRYLIKTRGQQVTLSCSPISGHRSVSWYQQTPGQGLQFLFEYFSETQRNKGNFPGRFSGRQFSNSRSEMNVSTLELGDSALYLCASSLGGLGYEQYFGPGTRLTVT.

The genes are TRBV23-1 and TRBJ2-3, with 7 bases aligning to TRBD2. TRBV23-1 is an ORF, and what it does is uncertain. Trimming cost V 2 bases and J 0 bases; bases outside gene matches: 8. CDR3 length: 17 residues. The CDR3 nucleotides are TGCGCCAGCAGTCAACTAGCGGAAGGTTTTAGCACAGATACGCAGTATTTT. The encoded protein is CASSQLAEGFSTDTQYF.

The chain is built from TRBV7-3 and TRBJ2-3; possibly TRBD1 for D (6 bases). CDR3 length: 13 residues. Germline assignment: CDR1 SGHTA and CDR2 FQGTGA. Trimming took off 2 bases at V and 6 bases at J, with 9 bases between the two ends. The CDR3 here is CASSLQGSDTQYF. Here the CDR3 DNA reads TGTGCCAGCAGCTTACAGGGGTCCGATACGCAGTATTTT.

The rearrangement uses TRBV5-4 and TRBJ1-1; D is perhaps TRBD1 (5 bases). Trimming left V 3 bases short and J 4 bases short, with 13 bases between. This CDR3 is built from 14 residues. The germline CDR1 and CDR2 sequences are SGHNT and YYREEE (reference sequence). As DNA, the CDR3 is TGTGCCAGCAGCTCGTCGCAGGGTGGCACTGAAGCTTTCTTT. It is translated as CASSSSQGGTEAFF. Complete variable domain (other parts from reference TRBV5-4 and TRBJ1-1): ETGVTQSPTHLIKTRGQQVTLRCSSQSGHNTVSWYQQALGQGPQFIFQYYREEENGRGNFPPRFSGLQFPNYSSELNVNALELDDSALYLCASSSSQGGTEAFFGQGTRLTVV.

This chain connects TRBV9 to TRBJ2-1; tentatively, D is TRBD2 (6 bases). The V gene's germline CDR1 is SGDLS and CDR2 YYNGEE. The CDR3 sequence is 15 residues long. V lost 4 bases, J lost 0 bases, and 11 bases lay in between. The CDR3 bases are TGTGCCAGCAGCTCCGCGGGGCCCTCCTACAATGAGCAGTTCTTC. Translation: CASSSAGPSYNEQFF.

In its sample, this clone was seen a few times. This chain connects TRBV4-1 to TRBJ1-2, with a weak D call TRBD1 (5 bases). With 0 bases removed from V and 7 bases from J, the gap between germline ends came to 15 bases. Germline V gene data show CDR1 as MGHRA and CDR2 as YSYEKL. The CDR3 has 15 residues. The CDR3 DNA is TGCGCCAGCAGCCAAGATCGAGGCAGGGTTGGTGGCTACACCTTC. Protein sequence: CASSQDRGRVGGYTF.

This clone was observed once. V and J are TRBV5-1 and TRBJ2-7; D may be TRBD2 (7 bases). The V gene lost 3 bases and the J gene lost 0 bases, with 13 bases spanning the gap. CDR1 is SGHRS and CDR2 is YFSETQ in the germline V gene. The CDR3 covers 15 residues. The CDR3 region has the DNA TGCGCCAGCAGCTCCCAAGGGGGGGACTCCTACGAGCAGTACTTC. Translation gives CASSSQGGDSYEQYF. Variable domain in full (rest from reference TRBV5-1 and TRBJ2-7): KAGVTQTPRYLIKTRGQQVTLSCSPISGHRSVSWYQQTPGQGLQFLFEYFSETQRNKGNFPGRFSGRQFSNSRSEMNVSTLELGDSALYLCASSSQGGDSYEQYFGPGTRLTVT.

This clone was seen more than once but under ten times. The chain carries TRBV10-2 and TRBJ2-7, with 8 bases identical to TRBD1. With 6 bases clipped from V and 7 bases from J, the junction kept 14 bases outside the gene matches. Germline CDR1 is WSHSY and CDR2 is SAAADI. The CDR3 covers 15 residues. The CDR3 coding sequence is TGCGCCAGCAGCCACCCTTTGACAGGGGCTTGGGAGCAGTACTTC. Protein: CASSHPLTGAWEQYF.

V is TRBV5-1 and J is TRBJ2-7; TRBD2 might be the D (5 bases). The V end was cut by 0 bases, the J end by 6 bases, with 16 bases between. CDR3 length: 15 amino acids. Germline CDR1 SGHRS, CDR2 YFSETQ. The CDR3 nucleotides read TGCGCCAGCAGCTTGGTGTGGCGGACTCCTCTCGAGCAGTACTTC. It translates to CASSLVWRTPLEQYF.

This chain uses TRBV6-6 with TRBJ2-2; a possible D gene is TRBD1 (6 bases). This CDR3 has 16 amino acids. CDR1 MNHNY and CDR2 SVGAGI come from the germline V gene (reference sequence). V shed 2 bases and J shed 5 bases, with 15 bases lying between them. CDR3 DNA: TGTGCCAGCAGTTACGGACAGAATATCGGTACCGGGGAGCTGTTTTTT. Encoded protein: CASSYGQNIGTGELFF.

The J gene is TRBJ1-2, the V gene TRBV6-6, with 9 nucleotides matching TRBD1. From germline, CDR1 is MNHNY and CDR2 SVGAGI (reference sequence). The CDR3 is 14 amino acids. The J segment lost 5 bases and the V segment lost 4 bases, leaving 5 bases of the junction unmatched. Here the CDR3 DNA reads TGTGCCAGCAGTTCCATCGGACAGGGGTATGGCTACACCTTC. Translating it yields CASSSIGQGYGYTF.

Regarding this clone: Other DNA sequences in this sample translate to the same CDR3. V is TRBV9 and J is TRBJ2-3; a weak D match, TRBD1 (6 bases). The length of the CDR3 is 15 residues. The germline V gene encodes CDR1 SGDLS and CDR2 YYNGEE. Trimming removed 0 bases from V and 0 bases from J, with 8 bases in between. As DNA, the CDR3 is TGTGCCAGCAGCGTAGTAGGGGGAAGCACAGATACGCAGTATTTT. Translated: CASSVVGGSTDTQYF. The full variable domain, with the rest looked up from reference TRBV9 and TRBJ2-3, is DSGVTQTPKHLITATGQRVTLRCSPRSGDLSVYWYQQSLDQGLQFLIQYYNGEERAKGNILERFSAQQFPDLHSELNLSSLELGDSALYFCASSVVGGSTDTQYFGPGTRLTVL.

V gene TRBV5-4 combines with J gene TRBJ2-7; 12 bases agree with TRBD2. The V gene's germline CDR1 is SGHNT and CDR2 YYREEE (reference sequence). The CDR3 sequence is 15 residues long. The V gene end was trimmed by 0 bases and the J gene end by 9 bases; junction bases not matched to a gene: 7. The DNA of the CDR3 is TGTGCCAGCAGCTTGGAACTAGCGGGGGGAAGAGGGCAGTACTTC. Protein: CASSLELAGGRGQYF.

The rearrangement uses TRBV28 and TRBJ1-6, with 9 bases that match TRBD1. The CDR3 is 17 residues long. CDR1 MDHEN and CDR2 SYDVKM come from the germline V gene. V was clipped by 2 bases and J by 6 bases; unmatched bases: 8. Here the CDR3 DNA reads TGTGCCAGCAGTTTAATGGGGACAGGGAGGGGTAATTCACCCCTCCACTTT. Its translation: CASSLMGTGRGNSPLHF.

Only a few counts were recorded for this clone. This chain joins TRBV3-1 (or the pseudogene TRBV3-2) and TRBJ1-1, with D hard to call. The CDR3 spans 14 residues. CDR1 LGHDT and CDR2 YNNKEL come from the germline V gene (reference sequence). V was shortened by 0 bases and J by 4 bases, with 9 bases between the two germline ends. This CDR3 reads CASSQDRGGTEAFF. The CDR3 DNA sequence: TGTGCCAGCAGCCAAGATAGAGGCGGCACTGAAGCTTTCTTT.

In DNA form, the CDR3 reads TGTGCCAGCAGTTTATTCGGACAGACCAACTATGGCTACACCTTC. The encoded protein is CASSLFGQTNYGYTF. V usage is TRBV27 and J usage is TRBJ1-2; TRBD1 is a possible D gene (6 bases). The CDR3 has 15 amino acids. The germline V gene encodes CDR1 MNHEY and CDR2 SMNVEV (reference sequence). Trimming removed 1 base at V and 2 bases at J, with 11 bases between.

This sequence joins TRBV10-2 and TRBJ1-5; perhaps TRBD1 as D (5 bases). This CDR3 region has 14 residues. Germline CDR1 and CDR2: WSHSY and SAAADI. Trimming took 4 bases from V and 7 from J, leaving 14 bases between them. CDR3: CASSASMGGQPQHF. The DNA of the CDR3 is TGCGCCAGCAGTGCAAGCATGGGGGGGCAGCCCCAGCATTTT.

The chain links TRBV14 to TRBJ1-5; possibly TRBD1 for D (6 bases). CDR3 length equals 15 residues. The V end was cut by 3 bases, the J end by 3 bases, with 12 bases between. Germline loops: CDR1 SGHDN, CDR2 FVKESK. Written as DNA, the CDR3 is TGTGCCAGCAGCCACGGGGGGGCGAACAATCAGCCCCAGCATTTT. As protein: CASSHGGANNQPQHF.

The chain is built from TRBV7-9 and TRBJ2-1; 8 bases align to TRBD1. V dropped 5 bases and J dropped 7; count of bases not matched to a gene: 4. The CDR3 is made up of 13 amino acids. Germline CDR1 is SEHNR and CDR2 is FQNEAQ (reference sequence). The CDR3 DNA is TGTGCCAGCAGCGCCCGACAGGGGAATGAGCAGTTCTTC. It is translated as CASSARQGNEQFF. The full variable domain, its missing parts supplied by reference TRBV7-9 and TRBJ2-1, is DTGVSQNPRHKITKRGQNVTFRCDPISEHNRLYWYRQTLGQGPEFLTYFQNEAQLEKSRLLSDRFSAERPKGSFSTLEIQRTEQGDSAMYLCASSARQGNEQFFGPGTRLTVL.

V is TRBV13 and J is TRBJ1-6, with 7 positions matching TRBD1. CDR3 length equals 16 residues. CDR1 is PRHDT, CDR2 FYEKMQ, per germline (reference sequence). Trimming at V came to 4 bases and at J to 3 bases, leaving 6 bases not matched to a gene. The CDR3 nucleotides read TGTGCCAGCAGCTCCGCGGGGACAGACTATAATTCACCCCTCCACTTT. This translates into CASSSAGTDYNSPLHF. The whole variable domain, remainder taken from reference TRBV13 and TRBJ1-6, is AAGVIQSPRHLIKEKRETATLKCYPIPRHDTVYWYQQGPGQDPQFLISFYEKMQSDKGSIPDRFSAQQFSDYHSELNMSSLELGDSALYFCASSSAGTDYNSPLHFGNGTRLTVT.

The chain links TRBV24-1 to TRBJ2-1, with D perhaps matching TRBD2 (5 bases). Germline V lookup: CDR1 KGHDR, CDR2 SFDVKD. Trimming stripped 7 bases from V and 0 bases from J, with 15 bases between. The CDR3 runs 16 residues. Here the CDR3 reads CATSPGVGSSYNEQFF. In DNA, the CDR3 is TGTGCCACCAGCCCCGGGGTAGGAAGCTCCTACAATGAGCAGTTCTTC.

The J gene is TRBJ2-6, the V gene TRBV7-3; a possible D gene is TRBD1 (5 bases). The CDR3 consists of 15 residues. Germline loops: CDR1 SGHTA, CDR2 FQGTGA. The germline V and J ends were trimmed by 5 bases and 0 bases, with 8 bases remaining between them. The DNA for the CDR3 is TGTGCCAGCAGCGTCGACAGCTCTGGGGCCAACGTCCTGACTTTC. Amino acids: CASSVDSSGANVLTF.

A few counts support this clone. The chain links TRBV7-8 to TRBJ1-3; maybe TRBD1 (5 bases). CDR1 SGHVS and CDR2 FQNEAQ come from the germline V gene. The ends were cut back, 3 bases at V and 0 bases at J, with 15 bases in the middle. The CDR3 consists of 17 residues. CDR3 nucleotide sequence: TGTGCCAGCAGCTTGGGTTTTGCAGGGCCCTCTGGAAACACCATATATTTT. It translates to CASSLGFAGPSGNTIYF.

V and J are TRBV5-6 and TRBJ2-1, with D maybe TRBD2 (5 bases). V lost 4 bases, J lost 8 bases, and 16 bases lay in between. The CDR3 consists of 14 residues. Germline values: CDR1 SGHDT, CDR2 YYEEEE. The CDR3 nucleotides read TGTGCCAGCAGCCGTTCCGGGAACGAAGATGAGCAGTTCTTC. This sequence encodes CASSRSGNEDEQFF.

This clone was observed once. The chain recombines TRBV24-1 with TRBJ1-1; D may be TRBD1 (5 bases). In germline, CDR1 is KGHDR, CDR2 SFDVKD. The CDR3 runs to 13 residues. V was trimmed by 1 base and J by 11 bases, leaving 13 bases between them. In nucleotides, the CDR3 is TGTGCCACCAGTGATTTCTGGGGGGTGAGGGCTTTCTTT. Residues: CATSDFWGVRAFF.